This T cell receptor (beta chain) appears in the sequencing data of a study of T cells in Graves' hyperthyroidism and ophthalmopathy. RNA transcripts provided the source from which TCR beta CDR3 regions were amplified. When the TCR CDR3 underwent first-round RT-PCR, the HTBI primer set was used. TCRdb passed the multiplex PCR reads through MiXCR, listing each CDR3 protein once. The repertoire holds some 500,000 distinct CDR3 sequences, with 14% as singletons. This clonotype was observed at least ten times. The V and J ends lost 7 bases and 8 bases, in that order; junction bases with no gene match: 16. Germline CDR1 and CDR2: MNHEY and SMNVEV (reference sequence). The CDR3 has 15 amino acids.

The chain is built from TRBV27 and TRBJ1-2, with TRBD1 identical over 7 bases. The receptor was derived from a woman younger than 35 with Graves' hyperthyroidism. Sequenced sample: blood. In DNA form, the CDR3 reads TGTGCCAGCACCCGAAACCCCACAGGGGCGCAGGGCTACACCTTC. Its translation is CASTRNPTGAQGYTF.